Presented here are 21 T cell receptor beta chains from one specimen sequenced in a study of blood T cell repertoires in COVID-19. The method was immunoSEQ multiplex PCR; TCRdb's version includes in-frame clones alone and lacks a portion of them. Of approximately 150,000 clones listed, roughly 87% were seen once; the top ten hold over 0.75%. The source material was peripheral blood. The origin of the receptors is a woman in her fifties or sixties with acute or convalescent COVID-19.

The genes are TRBV6-2 or TRBV6-3 and TRBJ1-2; 8 bases are a match to TRBD1. J was trimmed by 6 bases and V by 5 bases; bases with no gene match: 2. Per germline, CDR1 MNHEY and CDR2 SVGEGT. The CDR3 is 12 amino acids. CDR3 in amino acids: CASSRQGNGYTF. The CDR3 nucleotides read TGTGCCAGCAGTCGACAGGGGAATGGCTACACCTTC.

The J gene is TRBJ1-3, the V gene TRBV20-1; a possible D gene is TRBD1 (5 bases). Trimming took 3 bases from V and 3 from J, leaving 12 bases between them. CDR3 length equals 14 residues. Germline CDR1 is DFQATT and CDR2 is SNEGSKA (reference sequence). In DNA, the CDR3 is TGCAGTGCTAGTCGCCAGGGTGGTGGAAACACCATATATTTT. This encodes CSASRQGGGNTIYF.

In nucleotides, the CDR3 is TGCGCCAGCAGCTTAGGGGAGGGTCTAGCCAAAAACATTCAGTACTTC. This sequence encodes CASSLGEGLAKNIQYF. The rearrangement links TRBV5-1 to TRBJ2-4; 7 nucleotides align to TRBD2. This CDR3 is 16 amino acids long. V was clipped by 2 bases and J by 0 bases; unmatched bases: 5. CDR1 SGHRS and CDR2 YFSETQ come from the germline V gene.

The rearrangement joins TRBV6-5 to TRBJ2-7, with D possibly being TRBD2 (5 bases). This CDR3 has 13 residues. Germline values: CDR1 MNHEY, CDR2 SVGAGI. Trimming removed 4 bases from V and 3 bases from J, with 10 bases in between. The CDR3 protein is CASSSSGIYEQYF. The CDR3 DNA sequence: TGTGCCAGCAGTTCATCGGGAATCTACGAGCAGTACTTC.

The V gene is TRBV18, the J gene TRBJ2-2; 8 bases fit TRBD2. The ends lost 2 bases at V and 4 bases at J; junction bases unmatched: 6. The CDR3 runs to 16 residues. Germline loops: CDR1 KGHSH, CDR2 LQKENI. CDR3 bases: TGTGCCAGCTCACCAAAGCGGGAGACTAGCACCGGGGAGCTGTTTTTT. It codes for CASSPKRETSTGELFF.

The chain is built from TRBV10-1 and TRBJ2-3, with 12 bases aligning to TRBD2. Per the germline V gene, CDR1 is WNHNN and CDR2 is SYGVQD (reference sequence). The CDR3 has 17 amino acids. The ends lost 4 bases at V and 6 bases at J; junction bases unmatched: 11. CDR3 DNA: TGCGCCAGCAGTGCCCCTCTAGCGGGGGGGCCTGATGATACGCAGTATTTT. Its translation is CASSAPLAGGPDDTQYF.

V usage is TRBV5-5 and J usage is TRBJ2-6, with 7 bases matching TRBD1. The CDR3 is made up of 15 amino acids. With V trimmed by 4 bases and J by 3 bases, 4 bases remained unmatched. Germline V gene data show CDR1 as SGHKS and CDR2 as YYEKEE (reference sequence). CDR3 in DNA: TGTGCCAGCAGCCGTGGACAGGTTGGGGCCAACGTCCTGACTTTC. This sequence encodes CASSRGQVGANVLTF.

The chain has TRBV5-1 and TRBJ1-2; 7 bases align to TRBD1. Germline CDR1 is SGHRS and CDR2 is YFSETQ. The V gene end was trimmed by 1 base and the J gene end by 3 bases; junction bases not matched to a gene: 9. The CDR3 is 16 amino acids. CDR3 DNA: TGCGCCAGCAGCTTGTCGGCAGGGGGTAAGGACTATGGCTACACCTTC. Its translation: CASSLSAGGKDYGYTF.

V gene TRBV3-1 (or the pseudogene TRBV3-2) combines with J gene TRBJ2-2; 13 nucleotides agree with TRBD2. The CDR3 has 18 residues. V was pared by 1 base and J by 5 bases, with 7 bases of the junction left unmatched. CDR1 and CDR2 from the germline V gene are LGHDT and YNNKEL (reference sequence). This CDR3 is CASSQGRLAGGGTGELFF. CDR3 nucleotide sequence: TGTGCCAGCAGCCAAGGCAGACTAGCGGGAGGAGGGACCGGGGAGCTGTTTTTT.

The chain carries TRBV30 and TRBJ1-2, with unresolved D. The CDR3 is 12 amino acids. Germline V gene lookup returns CDR1 GTSNPN and CDR2 SVGIG (reference sequence). V gave up 0 bases and J gave up 5 bases, with 7 bases separating them. This chain's CDR3 is CAWSVEDYGYTF. DNA for the CDR3: TGTGCCTGGAGTGTGGAGGATTATGGCTACACCTTC.

This sequence joins TRBV4-1 and TRBJ1-1, with a tentative D call TRBD1 (5 bases). Looked up from germline, CDR1 is MGHRA and CDR2 is YSYEKL. The CDR3 spans 13 residues. Deletions cut 1 base from V and 10 bases from J, with 13 bases between. The CDR3, as DNA: TGCGCCAGCAGCCAAGCGGTCAGGGTGGGAGCTTTCTTT. This sequence encodes CASSQAVRVGAFF.

The chain has TRBV5-1 and TRBJ1-2; a weak D match, TRBD1 (6 bases). This CDR3 spans 14 amino acids. V was cut by 4 bases and J by 5 bases, with 15 bases left in between. The germline V gene encodes CDR1 SGHRS and CDR2 YFSETQ. The CDR3 spells CASSPGVGAYGYTF. CDR3 sequence (DNA): TGCGCCAGCAGCCCAGGAGTGGGGGCTTATGGCTACACCTTC.

This clone was detected only a few times. The chain combines TRBV5-4 with TRBJ2-6, with D tentatively TRBD2 (5 bases). The germline CDR1 and CDR2 sequences are SGHNT and YYREEE (reference sequence). This CDR3 spans 15 amino acids. V shed 0 bases and J shed 4 bases, with 8 bases lying between them. This CDR3 reads CASSLGGAGANVLTF. CDR3 DNA sequence: TGTGCCAGCAGCTTGGGGGGAGCCGGGGCCAACGTCCTGACTTTC.

The chain has TRBV10-2 and TRBJ1-5; TRBD1 might be the D (6 bases). The V end was cut by 7 bases, the J end by 5 bases, with 15 bases between. Germline V gene sequence: CDR1 WSHSY, CDR2 SAAADI. The CDR3 is made up of 14 amino acids. The CDR3 sequence: CASTPGDDYQPQHF. CDR3 nucleotides: TGCGCCAGCACTCCAGGGGATGACTATCAGCCCCAGCATTTT.

This clone was seen once. The chain uses TRBV7-3 and TRBJ2-1, with 10 nucleotides matching TRBD2. CDR3 length: 15 amino acids. Trimming took 4 bases from V and 6 from J; bases not matched to a gene: 6. Germline V gene sequence: CDR1 SGHTA, CDR2 FQGTGA. CDR3 sequence: CASSYEAGGPNEQFF. CDR3 nucleotide sequence: TGTGCCAGCAGCTACGAAGCGGGGGGGCCCAATGAGCAGTTCTTC.

The gene calls are TRBV7-3 and TRBJ2-1; TRBD2 matches at 11 bases. The CDR3 totals 17 residues. Germline V lookup: CDR1 SGHTA, CDR2 FQGTGA. After removal of 5 bases from V and 7 bases from J, the junction contained 13 bases not matched to a gene. The CDR3: CASSPRASGGYPNEQFF. The DNA for the CDR3 is TGTGCCAGCAGCCCCCGGGCTAGCGGGGGGTACCCAAATGAGCAGTTCTTC.

The chain employs TRBV5-1 and TRBJ2-5; 8 bases agree with TRBD2. Germline lookup yields CDR1 SGHRS and CDR2 YFSETQ. This CDR3 has 16 amino acids. V was clipped by 1 base and J by 5 bases; unmatched bases: 10. CDR3: CASSLSSGRSVETQYF. The CDR3 nucleotides read TGCGCCAGCAGCTTGTCGAGCGGGAGATCTGTCGAGACCCAGTACTTC.

The chain carries TRBV5-1 and TRBJ2-1; 10 bases line up with TRBD2. The CDR3 has 16 residues. Germline values: CDR1 SGHRS, CDR2 YFSETQ. V was clipped by 0 bases and J by 6 bases; unmatched bases: 6. The CDR3 DNA reads as TGCGCCAGCAGCTTGGAGGGAGCGGGAGGGCCCAATGAGCAGTTCTTC. Translated: CASSLEGAGGPNEQFF.

This clone was counted a single time. V is TRBV3-1 (or the pseudogene TRBV3-2) and J is TRBJ2-2; TRBD2 matches at 7 bases. This CDR3 is 15 amino acids long. The junction had 4 bases not matched to a gene; V was cut back by 1 base and J by 5 bases. Germline CDR1 reads LGHDT; CDR2 reads YNNKEL (reference sequence). The CDR3 spells CASSQAGTNTGELFF. CDR3 bases: TGTGCCAGCAGCCAAGCGGGGACTAATACCGGGGAGCTGTTTTTT.

The chain links TRBV30 to TRBJ2-3; 7 bases are a match to TRBD2. The V gene's germline CDR1 is GTSNPN and CDR2 SVGIG (reference sequence). This CDR3 has 15 amino acids. Germline trimming cut 3 bases from V and 0 bases from J; bases unmatched to any gene: 6. The CDR3 nucleotides read TGTGCCTGGAGCAGGATAGCGGGCAGCACAGATACGCAGTATTTT. Residues: CAWSRIAGSTDTQYF.

V is TRBV6-5 and J is TRBJ1-1; D may be TRBD1 (5 bases). Trimming removed 8 bases from V and 1 base from J, with 11 bases in between. Germline assignment: CDR1 MNHEY and CDR2 SVGAGI. The CDR3 runs to 13 residues. The CDR3 sequence: CASSRTKNTEAFF. The CDR3 coding sequence is TGTGCCAGCTCTAGGACAAAGAACACTGAAGCTTTCTTT.